The TCR beta chain described here comes from a study of T cells after yellow fever vaccination. Overall study context: Libraries from low-cell-number fractions were prepared with the SMART-Seq v4 Ultra Low Input RNA kit.

Findings of the study overall: Within FACS-sorted repertoires, abundant clonotypes contaminating from the bulk population could be present.

TCR cDNA was made by 5'RACE template switching, adding a universal primer site and UMIs. A single record per CDR3 protein comes from TCRdb applying MiXCR to the 5' RACE reads. Of over 300,000 distinct CDR3 sequences in the sample, more than 3% are singletons; the top ten hold around 20%. Looked up from germline, CDR1 is DFQATT and CDR2 is SNEGSKA (reference sequence). The CDR3 spans 14 residues. Concerning this clonotype itself: Its antigen is unknown.

The specimen was PBMCs, collected on the day of the yellow fever booster vaccination. This receptor was obtained from a young man who received the YFV17D yellow fever vaccine. The rearrangement uses TRBV20-1 and TRBJ2-3, with a possible D match to TRBD2 (5 bases). Here the CDR3 reads CGMYGEPYTDTQYF. CDR3 sequence (DNA): TGCGGGATGTACGGGGAGCCGTACACAGATACGCAGTATTTT.